This T cell receptor beta chain is from a study of T cells expressing NK-cell markers. Study summary: In the group of eight sequenced donors, seven were HCMV-seropositive and one was seronegative.

Study findings and constraints: About six donors carried dominant NKG2C+ clonotypes that made up about 1.0-7.0% of their CD8+ T cells.

UMIs accompanied the 5'RACE template switching by which TCR beta cDNA was made. TCRdb reprocessed the 5' RACE reads and keeps a single row for each CDR3 protein, giving no DNA. The sample holds about 460,000 distinct CDR3 sequences. CDR1 is MNHNS and CDR2 is SASEGT in the germline V gene. The CDR3 extends over 14 amino acids. Regarding this clonotype: The antigen remains unidentified.

This TCR was recovered from a woman aged 45-59 years in good health. The sample was blood T cells: a sorted CD56 or NKG2C T cell subset, CD4+ or CD8+ T cells, or bulk PBMC T cells (not recorded which). The chain uses TRBV6-1 and TRBJ2-1; TCRdb selects TRBD1, and the lack of DNA leaves this call unchecked. Here the CDR3 reads CASKGDPSYNEQFF.